Listed here are 14 T cell receptor beta chains from one sample, sequenced in a study of blood T cell repertoires in COVID-19. Repertoires were generated with immunoSEQ multiplex PCR, while TCRdb's copy carries only in-frame clones and drops some. The sample lists around 130,000 clones; about nine tenths were seen once. Sequenced input: peripheral blood. The receptors were gathered from a human donor with COVID-19, enrolled during active disease. The donor label of this sample is uncertain.

This sequence joins TRBV3-1 (or the pseudogene TRBV3-2) and TRBJ2-1, with D maybe TRBD1 (7 bases). V lost 2 bases to trimming and J lost 3 bases, with 20 bases between them. There are 18 residues in the CDR3. Germline V gene sequence: CDR1 LGHDT, CDR2 YNNKEL (reference sequence). CDR3 bases: TGTGCCAGCAGCCAACGGGTTTCATTGCGGGACAGCTACAATGAGCAGTTCTTC. Translation: CASSQRVSLRDSYNEQFF.

The sample holds one count of this clone. J is TRBJ2-7 and V is TRBV29-1; TRBD1 matches at 9 bases. The CDR3 runs 12 residues. The germline V gene encodes CDR1 SQVTM and CDR2 ANQGSEA. The J segment lost 3 bases and the V segment lost 6 bases, leaving 3 bases of the junction unmatched. CDR3 coding DNA: TGCAGCGTGGACAGGGGTAACTACGAGCAGTACTTC. Translated: CSVDRGNYEQYF.

CDR3 in amino acids: CSAGEGTGSNQPQHF. DNA of the CDR3: TGCAGCGCTGGGGAGGGGACAGGGAGCAATCAGCCCCAGCATTTT. The chain links TRBV29-1 to TRBJ1-5, with 9 bases lining up with TRBD1. CDR3 length: 15 amino acids. Germline CDR1 and CDR2: SQVTM and ANQGSEA. The junction had 8 bases not matched to a gene; V was cut back by 7 bases and J by 1 base.

This clone has only a few counts. The chain couples TRBV2 to TRBJ1-5; D gene ambiguous. V was clipped by 3 bases and J by 4 bases, with 7 bases between them. Germline V lookup: CDR1 SNHLY, CDR2 FYNNEI. This CDR3 region has 13 residues. As DNA, the CDR3 is TGTGCCAGCAGTGATAGCAGAAATCAGCCCCAGCATTTT. Translating it yields CASSDSRNQPQHF.

J is TRBJ1-1 and V is TRBV6-5, with D possibly matching TRBD1 (6 bases). V lost 6 bases and J 0 bases, leaving 11 bases between the germline ends. Germline assignment: CDR1 MNHEY and CDR2 SVGAGI. The CDR3 totals 14 residues. The CDR3 DNA follows: TGTGCCAGCAGGGAGACAGGAGTGAACACTGAAGCTTTCTTT. Protein product: CASRETGVNTEAFF.

The rearrangement joins TRBV5-6 to TRBJ1-1; D is perhaps TRBD1 (5 bases). Germline V CDR1 and CDR2: SGHDT, YYEEEE. The germline V and J ends were trimmed by 0 bases and 6 bases, with 12 bases remaining between them. This CDR3 spans 14 amino acids. The CDR3 spells CASSLGQGFSEAFF. The CDR3 region has the DNA TGTGCCAGCAGCTTGGGCCAGGGATTCTCTGAAGCTTTCTTT.

The CDR3 DNA reads TGTGCCAGCAGTGAACTGACAGGGGAAGTGGAGACCCAGTACTTC. Amino acid sequence: CASSELTGEVETQYF. The genes are TRBV6-1 and TRBJ2-5; 8 nucleotides match TRBD1. The CDR3 runs to 15 residues. V lost 2 bases to trimming and J lost 5 bases; unmatched junction nucleotides: 7. In germline, CDR1 is MNHNS, CDR2 SASEGT.

The J gene is TRBJ2-7, the V gene TRBV5-1; D is possibly TRBD1 (7 bases). The ends were cut back, 3 bases at V and 6 bases at J, with 19 bases in the middle. This CDR3 region has 15 residues. Per germline, CDR1 SGHRS and CDR2 YFSETQ. CDR3 protein: CASSWGDSLEAEQYF. CDR3 DNA sequence: TGCGCCAGCAGCTGGGGGGACAGCCTGGAAGCCGAGCAGTACTTC.

The chain uses TRBV27 and TRBJ2-1, with 10 bases lining up with TRBD1. Germline V gives CDR1 MNHEY, CDR2 SMNVEV (reference sequence). The CDR3 spans 14 residues. Trimming removed 2 bases from V and 9 bases from J; junction bases left unmatched: 4. CDR3 sequence (DNA): TGTGCCAGCAGTTTAGACAGGGGGCTAGGTGAGCAGTTCTTC. This encodes CASSLDRGLGEQFF.

The V and J genes are TRBV2 and TRBJ1-2, with 9 bases lining up with TRBD1. The CDR3 loop spans 13 amino acids. Trimming took 4 bases from V and 6 from J; bases not matched to a gene: 3. CDR1 and CDR2 (germline): SNHLY, FYNNEI. The CDR3 sequence is CASSGDRVDGYTF. In nucleotides, the CDR3 is TGTGCCAGCAGTGGGGACAGGGTGGATGGCTACACCTTC.

The J gene is TRBJ1-2, the V gene TRBV6-5; no definite D call. The CDR3 is made up of 13 amino acids. The V and J ends lost 5 bases and 0 bases respectively, with 7 bases between them. Germline CDR1 and CDR2: MNHEY and SVGAGI. The CDR3 loop reads CASSTNSNYGYTF. The CDR3 nucleotides read TGTGCCAGCAGTACTAATTCTAACTATGGCTACACCTTC.

The V and J genes are TRBV5-1 and TRBJ1-5, with D maybe TRBD1 (5 bases). V was cut by 0 bases and J by 5 bases, with 15 bases left in between. Per germline, CDR1 SGHRS and CDR2 YFSETQ. The CDR3 totals 16 residues. CDR3 protein: CASSLGSGTQDQPQHF. The CDR3 DNA sequence: TGCGCCAGCAGCTTGGGGAGCGGGACGCAAGATCAGCCCCAGCATTTT. Drawing the rest from reference TRBV5-1 and TRBJ1-5, the complete variable domain is KAGVTQTPRYLIKTRGQQVTLSCSPISGHRSVSWYQQTPGQGLQFLFEYFSETQRNKGNFPGRFSGRQFSNSRSEMNVSTLELGDSALYLCASSLGSGTQDQPQHFGDGTRLSIL.

The chain employs TRBV1 and TRBJ2-2; the tabulated D call, TRBD2, remains unverified against the DNA. TRBV1 is classified as a pseudogene. This CDR3 has 14 residues. Written as DNA, the CDR3 is TGCACCAGCAGCCAAGTAGCGGGTTCCGGGGAGCTGTTTTTT. Translating gives CTSSQVAGSGELFF.

This sequence joins TRBV5-4 and TRBJ2-7; D remains unclear. CDR3 length: 12 residues. V gave up 4 bases and J gave up 5 bases, with 10 bases separating them. The germline CDR1 and CDR2 sequences are SGHNT and YYREEE (reference sequence). The CDR3 sequence is CASSPDWDEQYF. The CDR3 DNA follows: TGTGCCAGCAGCCCCGACTGGGACGAGCAGTACTTC.